A selection of T cell receptor beta chains follows, all from one sample in a study of T cells after yellow fever vaccination. From the 5' RACE reads, TCRdb called clonotypes with MiXCR, one entry per CDR3 protein. Of a few hundred thousand distinct CDR3 sequences listed, about a sixth are singletons. The specimen comprised PBMCs, sampled roughly 5 days after the first yellow fever vaccination. The receptor source for this set is a man between 18 and 29 years old who received the YFV17D yellow fever vaccine. The CDR3 runs from the conserved cysteine through the conserved F or W. Each record gives: D gene, clone size, V gene, J gene, CDR3 DNA, CDR3 protein. D genes are given only for firm matches. Size tells how often a clone was seen (once, few, many) or the class of an expanded clone, and some rows leave it out.

>TRBD1|few|TRBV6-6|TRBJ1-1
TGTGCCACCGAGGGACAGGGGCTAGACGGAGCTTTCTTT
CATEGQGLDGAFF
>-|few|TRBV11-2|TRBJ2-3
TGTGCCAGCAGCTTAGGCGGCAGGGGTGACGGGAATACGCAGTATTTT
CASSLGGRGDGNTQYF
>-|-|TRBV9|TRBJ1-1
TGTGCCAGCGCCCCCGGGCCCCAGAACACTGAAGCTTTCTTT
CASAPGPQNTEAFF
>-|-|TRBV6-4|TRBJ2-3
TGTGCCAGCAGTGACTCGACCACAGATACGCAGTATTTT
CASSDSTTDTQYF
>-|few|TRBV20-1|TRBJ2-1
TGCAGTGCTGCCCGGGGGAGGACGGGCAGGTCCTACAATGAGCAGTTCTTC
CSAARGRTGRSYNEQFF
>-|-|TRBV7-6|TRBJ2-5
TGTGCCAGCAGCTTAGCGCAGAAATCGGAGACCCAGTACTTC
CASSLAQKSETQYF
>TRBD1|few|TRBV3-1|TRBJ2-7
TGTGCCAGCAGCCGGGGACAGCCGTTTTCCGAGCAGTACTTC
CASSRGQPFSEQYF
>-|many|TRBV7-6|TRBJ2-5
TGTGCCAGCAGCTTATCCTGGGGCCAAGAGACCCAGTACTTC
CASSLSWGQETQYF
>-|few|TRBV12-3/TRBV12-4|TRBJ2-1
TGTGCCAGCAGACAGCAGGGCGGTGAGCAGTTCTTC
CASRQQGGEQFF
>-|few|TRBV12-3/TRBV12-4|TRBJ2-1
TGTGCCAGCATTGGGGGTTCTCCGACCAATGAGCAGTTCTTC
CASIGGSPTNEQFF
>-|few|TRBV28|TRBJ2-2
TGTGCCAGCAGTTTGCCGTGGAGTGTTGGCGGGGAGCTGTTTTTT
CASSLPWSVGGELFF
>-|few|TRBV5-1|TRBJ1-4
TGCGCCAGCAGCTTGGGGGCAGGGGTGGTCATGGAAAAACTGTTTTTT
CASSLGAGVVMEKLFF
>TRBD1|few|TRBV12-3/TRBV12-4|TRBJ1-2
TGTGCCAGCAGTTTTCTGGACAGGGACTCTAACTATGGCTACACCTTC
CASSFLDRDSNYGYTF
>-|few|TRBV20-1|TRBJ1-5
TGCAGTGCTAGAGATCGGCGGGGGCCAAGCGCATATCAGCCCCAGCATTTT
CSARDRRGPSAYQPQHF
>-|few|TRBV20-1|TRBJ2-7
TGCAGTGCTAGAGGCCCCGCGGCCTCCTACGAGCAGTACTTC
CSARGPAASYEQYF
>TRBD1|many|TRBV5-1|TRBJ1-2
TGCGCCAGCAGCTCGTTGGACAGGGATGGCTACACCTTC
CASSSLDRDGYTF
>-|few|TRBV6-5|TRBJ2-5
TGTGCCAGCAGTTACTCAGGGGAAAAGACCCAGTACTTC
CASSYSGEKTQYF
>-|few|TRBV28|TRBJ1-3
TGTGCCAGCAGTCCTATGACCAGCTCTGGAAACACCATATATTTT
CASSPMTSSGNTIYF
>-|few|TRBV29-1|TRBJ2-1
TGCAGCGTTTCAGCCCTAAACCACAATGAGCAGTTCTTC
CSVSALNHNEQFF
>TRBD1|-|TRBV20-1|TRBJ2-3
TGCAGTGCCCCAGACAGGGATAGCACAGATACGCAGTATTTT
CSAPDRDSTDTQYF
>TRBD2|-|TRBV5-1|TRBJ2-5
TGTGCCAGCAGCTTAAGCGGGGGCAGGGAGACCCAGTACTTC
CASSLSGGRETQYF
>-|many|TRBV7-2|TRBJ2-5
TGTGCCAGCAGCCGAGGACAGAACCAAGAGACCCAGTACTTC
CASSRGQNQETQYF
>TRBD2|-|TRBV4-3|TRBJ2-3
TGCGCCAGCAGCCAAGAAGGAGGCGGGGGGCCTAGCACAGATACGCAGTATTTT
CASSQEGGGGPSTDTQYF
>-|-|TRBV2|TRBJ1-5
TGTGCCAGCAGTGATGTCGGAGGGGGTGATCAGCCCCAGCATTTT
CASSDVGGGDQPQHF
>-|-|TRBV3-1|TRBJ1-5
TGTGCCAGCAGCCACGGACGCTCGGGGAATTATCAGCCCCAGCATTTT
CASSHGRSGNYQPQHF
>-|few|TRBV25-1|TRBJ2-3
TGTGCCAGCAGTGTATCTAGTCCGGCCCGAATAGATGAAGTTACGCAGTATTTT
CASSVSSPARIDEVTQYF
>TRBD2|few|TRBV12-5|TRBJ2-7
TGTGCTAGTGGTTTTCAAGCGGGGGACTCCTACGAGCAGTACTTC
CASGFQAGDSYEQYF
>TRBD2|-|TRBV12-3/TRBV12-4|TRBJ2-1
TGTGCCAGCAGTTTTGGCGGGGGGCCTCACAATGAGCAGTTCTTC
CASSFGGGPHNEQFF
>-|few|TRBV4-3|TRBJ2-1
TGCGCCAGCAGCCAAGATAAGGGTTACAATGAGCAGTTCTTC
CASSQDKGYNEQFF
>-|-|TRBV11-2|TRBJ2-3
TGTGCCAGCAGCCGCTTGGGCGTTACAGATACGAAGTATTTT
CASSRLGVTDTKYF
>-|-|TRBV5-1|TRBJ2-5
TGCGCCAGCAGCGTTAGGGGCGATGAGACCCAGTACTTC
CASSVRGDETQYF
>-|few|TRBV9|TRBJ2-2
TGTGCCAGCAGCGTAGACGTCCGGAGGAACACCGGGGAGCTGTTTTTT
CASSVDVRRNTGELFF
>-|once|TRBV5-1|TRBJ1-1
TGCGCCAGCAGCGCGGACAGTCGCTACACTGAAGCTTTCTTT
CASSADSRYTEAFF
>-|-|TRBV12-3/TRBV12-4|TRBJ1-2
TGTGCCAGCAGTTCTGACAGCTTCTATGGCTACACCTTC
CASSSDSFYGYTF
>-|few|TRBV11-2|TRBJ2-5
TGTGCCAGCAGCTTAGCTCTAGCGAGCGGGGAGACCCAGTACTTC
CASSLALASGETQYF
>-|few|TRBV12-3/TRBV12-4|TRBJ2-5
TGTGCCAGCAGTTTAAGGGCAAAACAAGAGACCCAGTACTTC
CASSLRAKQETQYF
>-|few|TRBV12-3/TRBV12-4|TRBJ1-5
TGTGCCAGCAGTTTCTCGACAGGATTTAATCAGCCCCAGCATTTT
CASSFSTGFNQPQHF
>-|-|TRBV10-3|TRBJ2-3
TGTGCCGCTGCGCCAGTCCCCGATACGCAGTATTTT
CAAAPVPDTQYF
>-|-|TRBV27|TRBJ1-1
TGTGCCAGCAGTTTGCGGGGATTGGCGAACACTGAAGCTTTCTTT
CASSLRGLANTEAFF
>-|few|TRBV7-2|TRBJ2-5
TGTGCCAGCAGGTCTATATCCCAAGAGACCCAGTACTTC
CASRSISQETQYF
>-|few|TRBV2|TRBJ2-5
TGTGCCAGCAGGTACCGGGGCGACCAAGAGACCCAGTACTTC
CASRYRGDQETQYF
>-|few|TRBV7-2|TRBJ1-2
TGTGCCAGCAGCTTAGACCCCAACTATGGCTACACCTTC
CASSLDPNYGYTF
>-|-|TRBV5-1|TRBJ1-3
TGCGCCAGCAGCTTGTCGTCCGGGGCTGGAAACACCATATATTTT
CASSLSSGAGNTIYF
>-|few|TRBV11-2|TRBJ1-1
TGTGCCAGCAGCTTAGATGCTCCCACACACCACACTGAAGCTTTCTTT
CASSLDAPTHHTEAFF
>TRBD2|-|TRBV14|TRBJ2-3
TGTGCCAGCAGCCAAGTAGCGGGGGGGTTCACAGATACGCAGTATTTT
CASSQVAGGFTDTQYF
>-|few|TRBV20-1|TRBJ1-2
TGCAGTGCTCACCGGGCGGCCTCTCGAGGCTACACCTTC
CSAHRAASRGYTF
>TRBD1|-|TRBV5-5|TRBJ2-2
TGTGCCAGCAGCAGGGACAGGGGGTCCGGGGAGCTGTTTTTT
CASSRDRGSGELFF
>TRBD2|-|TRBV13|TRBJ2-1
TGTGCCAGCAGCCCGAGACTAGCGGGGGGTTTGGATGAGCAGTTCTTC
CASSPRLAGGLDEQFF